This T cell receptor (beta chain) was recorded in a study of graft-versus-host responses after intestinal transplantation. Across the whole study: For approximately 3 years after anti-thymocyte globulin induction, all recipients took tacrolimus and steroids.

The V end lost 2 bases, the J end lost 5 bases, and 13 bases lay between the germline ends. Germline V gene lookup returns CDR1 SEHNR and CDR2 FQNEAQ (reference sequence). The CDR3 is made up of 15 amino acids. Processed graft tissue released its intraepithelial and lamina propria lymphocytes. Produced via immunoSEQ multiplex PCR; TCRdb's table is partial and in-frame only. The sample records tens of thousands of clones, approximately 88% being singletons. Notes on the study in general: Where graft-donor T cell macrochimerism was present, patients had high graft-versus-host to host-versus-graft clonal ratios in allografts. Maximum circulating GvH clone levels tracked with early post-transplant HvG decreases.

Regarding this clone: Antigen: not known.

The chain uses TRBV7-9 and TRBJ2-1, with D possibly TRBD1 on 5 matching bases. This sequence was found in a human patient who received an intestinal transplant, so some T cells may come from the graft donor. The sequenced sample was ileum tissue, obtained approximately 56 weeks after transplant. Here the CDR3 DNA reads TGTGCCAGCAGCTTAAGGGCAGGGCCAGACAATGAGCAGTTCTTC. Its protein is CASSLRAGPDNEQFF.